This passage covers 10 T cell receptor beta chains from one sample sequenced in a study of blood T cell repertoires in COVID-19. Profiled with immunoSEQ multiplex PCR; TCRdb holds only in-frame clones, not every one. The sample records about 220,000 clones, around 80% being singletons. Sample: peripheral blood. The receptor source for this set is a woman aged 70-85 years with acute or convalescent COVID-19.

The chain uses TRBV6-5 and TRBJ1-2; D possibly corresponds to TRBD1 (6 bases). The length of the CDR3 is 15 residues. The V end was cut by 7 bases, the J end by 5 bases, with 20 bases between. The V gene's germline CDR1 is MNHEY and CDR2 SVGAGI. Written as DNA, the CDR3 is TGTGCCAGCACACCCACAGGGAACTCTCAATATGGCTACACCTTC. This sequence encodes CASTPTGNSQYGYTF.

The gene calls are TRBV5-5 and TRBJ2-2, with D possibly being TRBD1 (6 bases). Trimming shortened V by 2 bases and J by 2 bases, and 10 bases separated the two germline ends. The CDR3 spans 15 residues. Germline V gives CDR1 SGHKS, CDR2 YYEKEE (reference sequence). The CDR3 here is CASSFRTENTGELFF. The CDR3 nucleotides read TGTGCCAGCAGCTTTCGGACAGAAAACACCGGGGAGCTGTTTTTT. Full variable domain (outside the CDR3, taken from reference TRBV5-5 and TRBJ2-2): DAGVTQSPTHLIKTRGQQVTLRCSPISGHKSVSWYQQVLGQGPQFIFQYYEKEERGRGNFPDRFSARQFPNYSSELNVNALLLGDSALYLCASSFRTENTGELFFGEGSRLTVL.

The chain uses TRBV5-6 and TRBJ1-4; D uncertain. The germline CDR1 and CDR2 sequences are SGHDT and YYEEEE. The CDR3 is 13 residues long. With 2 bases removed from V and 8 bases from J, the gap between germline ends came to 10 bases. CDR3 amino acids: CASSLKGREKLFF. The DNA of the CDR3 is TGTGCCAGCAGCTTAAAAGGGAGGGAAAAACTGTTTTTT.

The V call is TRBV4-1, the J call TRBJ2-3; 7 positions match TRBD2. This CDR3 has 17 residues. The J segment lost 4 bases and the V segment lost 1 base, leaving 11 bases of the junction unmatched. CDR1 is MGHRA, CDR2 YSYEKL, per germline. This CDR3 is CASSQATPAAGPDTQYF. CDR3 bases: TGCGCCAGCAGCCAAGCCACGCCGGCAGCGGGGCCAGATACGCAGTATTTT.

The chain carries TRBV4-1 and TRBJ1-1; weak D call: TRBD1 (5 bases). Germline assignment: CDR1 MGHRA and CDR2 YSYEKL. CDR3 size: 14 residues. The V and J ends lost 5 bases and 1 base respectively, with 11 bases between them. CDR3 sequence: CASSSLRGNTEAFF. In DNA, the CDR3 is TGCGCCAGCAGCAGTCTAAGGGGGAACACTGAAGCTTTCTTT.

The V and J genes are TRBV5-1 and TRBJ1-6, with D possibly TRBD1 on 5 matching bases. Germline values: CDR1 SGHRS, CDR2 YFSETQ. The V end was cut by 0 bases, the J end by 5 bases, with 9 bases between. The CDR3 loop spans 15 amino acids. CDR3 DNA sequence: TGCGCCAGCAGCTTGGCCGAGACAGATAATTCACCCCTCCACTTT. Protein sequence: CASSLAETDNSPLHF.

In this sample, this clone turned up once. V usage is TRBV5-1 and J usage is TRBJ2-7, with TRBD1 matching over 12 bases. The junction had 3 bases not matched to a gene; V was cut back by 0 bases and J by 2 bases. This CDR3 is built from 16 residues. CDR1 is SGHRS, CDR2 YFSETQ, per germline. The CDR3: CASSLGGTGGPYEQYF. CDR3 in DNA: TGCGCCAGCAGCTTGGGAGGGACAGGGGGCCCCTACGAGCAGTACTTC.

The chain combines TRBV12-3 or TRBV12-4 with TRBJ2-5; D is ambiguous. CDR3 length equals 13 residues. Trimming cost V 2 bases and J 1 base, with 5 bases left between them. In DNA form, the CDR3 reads TGTGCCAGCAGTTTACGGGTCCAAGAGACCCAGTACTTC. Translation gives CASSLRVQETQYF.

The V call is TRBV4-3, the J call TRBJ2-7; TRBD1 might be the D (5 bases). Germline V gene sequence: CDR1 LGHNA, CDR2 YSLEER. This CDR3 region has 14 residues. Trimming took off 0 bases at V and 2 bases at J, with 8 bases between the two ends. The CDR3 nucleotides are TGCGCCAGCAGCCAAGATTGGGGCCCCTACGAGCAGTACTTC. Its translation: CASSQDWGPYEQYF.

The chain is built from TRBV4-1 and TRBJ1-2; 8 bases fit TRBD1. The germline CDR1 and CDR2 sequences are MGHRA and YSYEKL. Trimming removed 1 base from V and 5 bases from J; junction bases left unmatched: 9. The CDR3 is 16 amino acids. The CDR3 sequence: CASSQAPQGGIYGYTF. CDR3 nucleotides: TGCGCCAGCAGCCAAGCCCCACAGGGGGGGATTTATGGCTACACCTTC.